The 15 T cell receptor beta chains in this list originate from one sample, sequenced in a study of blood T cells in healthy people across ages. Combining a sample-barcoded 5' primer with a J-beta primer mix, a second PCR ran for roughly 7 to 12 cycles. TCRdb passed the 5' RACE reads through MiXCR, listing each CDR3 protein once. The table has around 800,000 distinct CDR3 sequences, 40% to 50% seen once. The sample was blood. The receptors derive from a man between 60 and 75 years old in good health.

The genes are TRBV4-3 and TRBJ2-3, with D perhaps TRBD2 (7 bases). Germline V gives CDR1 LGHNA, CDR2 YSLEER. The CDR3 extends over 14 amino acids. In DNA, the CDR3 is TGCACCGGCAGCCAAGGGGGGGGCACAGATACGCAGTATTTT. Its protein is CTGSQGGGTDTQYF.

Note on this clonotype: Being one base from a much bigger clone, this may be a read error. The chain links TRBV7-2 to TRBJ2-7; 11 bases map to TRBD1. The CDR3 is 14 residues long. CDR1 is SGHTA and CDR2 is FQGNSA in the germline V gene. The CDR3: CAGSSGTGGYEQYF. In DNA, the CDR3 is TGTGCCGGCAGCTCCGGGACAGGGGGCTACGAGCAGTACTTC.

The chain joins TRBV20-1 to TRBJ2-7, with 7 bases aligning to TRBD2. This CDR3 spans 13 amino acids. Germline trimming cut 6 bases from V and 2 bases from J; bases unmatched to any gene: 7. CDR1 and CDR2 from the germline V gene are DFQATT and SNEGSKA (reference sequence). The CDR3 here is CSATGGITYEQYF. The DNA of the CDR3 is TGCAGTGCAACCGGGGGGATTACCTACGAGCAGTACTTC.

V is TRBV9 and J is TRBJ2-7, with 8 bases fitting TRBD2. The end of the DNA fits TRBJ2-5 better, so the J call may be wrong. This CDR3 spans 16 amino acids. Germline CDR1 SGDLS, CDR2 YYNGEE. The CDR3 DNA is TGTGCCAGCAGCGCGTTCGGCGGGGGGTCGAAAGAGACCCAGTACTTC. Translated, it gives CASSAFGGGSKETQYF.

This clonotype was seen a few times. The chain employs TRBV6-1 and TRBJ2-1; D uncertain. Per germline, CDR1 MNHNS and CDR2 SASEGT. This CDR3 region has 15 residues. V lost 1 base to trimming and J lost 0 bases, with 7 bases between them. The CDR3 is CASSEGMSSYNEQFF. The CDR3 nucleotides are TGTGCCAGCAGTGAAGGGATGAGCTCCTACAATGAGCAGTTCTTC.

This clonotype was recorded only once. J is TRBJ2-1 and V is TRBV9; D is undetermined. The CDR3 is 14 residues long. Germline values: CDR1 SGDLS, CDR2 YYNGEE. V was cut by 4 bases and J by 4 bases, with 12 bases left in between. The CDR3 DNA reads TGTGCCAGCAGCCCCCCCGGGCATTACAATGAGCAGTTCTTC. Translated, it gives CASSPPGHYNEQFF.

The table lists this clonotype with a few counts. Sequence at one end of the junction differs from germline and may be a read error. This sequence joins TRBV7-6 and TRBJ1-6, with TRBD1 matching 10 bases. This CDR3 comprises 16 residues. CDR1 is SGHVS, CDR2 FNYEAQ, per germline. The CDR3 DNA sequence: TGTGCCAGCAGCTCCCGACAGGGGGCAAATAATTCGCCCCTCCACTTT. This codes for CASSSRQGANNSPLHF.

This rearrangement joins TRBV4-3 to TRBJ1-2; maybe TRBD1 (6 bases). This CDR3 is built from 15 residues. Trimming pared 1 base from V and 3 bases from J, leaving 12 bases between. CDR1 is LGHNA, CDR2 YSLEER, per germline. CDR3 in DNA: TGCGCCAGCAGCCAAGGGAACAGGGCGGACTATGGCTACACCTTC. It is translated as CASSQGNRADYGYTF.

The V call is TRBV3-1, the J call TRBJ2-1, with TRBD2 matching 12 bases. Germline assignment: CDR1 LGHDT and CDR2 YNNKEL (reference sequence). The ends lost 3 bases at V and 5 bases at J; junction bases unmatched: 2. The CDR3 runs to 15 residues. The CDR3 spells CASSQTSGSNNEQFF. The CDR3 DNA is TGTGCCAGCAGCCAGACTAGCGGGAGCAACAATGAGCAGTTCTTC.

Only a few counts were recorded for this clonotype. The chain carries TRBV6-2 or TRBV6-3 and TRBJ2-5; no clear D. V dropped 5 bases and J dropped 2 bases, with 6 bases sitting between them. The CDR3 is 12 amino acids. Germline V gene sequence: CDR1 MNHEY, CDR2 SVGEGT. In DNA, the CDR3 is TGTGCCAGCAGTAGGCAACAAGAGACCCAGTACTTC. It encodes CASSRQQETQYF.

The CDR3 here is CSARDRGGVNIQYF. CDR3 DNA: TGCAGTGCCCGTGACAGGGGGGGAGTTAACATTCAGTACTTC. The chain joins TRBV20-1 to TRBJ2-4; 9 bases line up with TRBD1. The CDR3 extends over 14 amino acids. Trimming removed 6 bases from V and 7 bases from J; junction bases left unmatched: 10. CDR1 DFQATT and CDR2 SNEGSKA come from the germline V gene (reference sequence).

This clonotype was observed a single time. The chain is built from TRBV3-1 and TRBJ2-1; D not certain. CDR3 size: 13 residues. V was clipped by 3 bases and J by 4 bases, with 7 bases between them. Germline V lookup: CDR1 LGHDT, CDR2 YNNKEL (reference sequence). CDR3 sequence: CASSHFGYNEQFF. The CDR3 DNA reads TGTGCCAGCAGCCATTTCGGGTACAATGAGCAGTTCTTC.

Only a few counts were recorded for this clonotype. The chain links TRBV29-1 to TRBJ2-1, with D perhaps TRBD2 (6 bases). Per the germline V gene, CDR1 is SQVTM and CDR2 is ANQGSEA. V was pared by 3 bases and J by 3 bases, with 12 bases between. The CDR3 runs to 14 residues. CDR3 coding DNA: TGCAGCGTTGATTTAGCTAGCGTCTACAATGAGCAGTTCTTC. This gives the protein CSVDLASVYNEQFF.

The chain employs TRBV7-9 and TRBJ2-7; either TRBD1 or TRBD2 may supply D (5 bases each). This CDR3 comprises 17 residues. Trimming left V 4 bases short and J 3 bases short, with 22 bases between. Germline lookup yields CDR1 SEHNR and CDR2 FQNEAQ (reference sequence). CDR3 in DNA: TGTGCCAGCAGCTATGGGGGAATGAAAAAGGCCTACTACGAGCAGTACTTC. Its translation is CASSYGGMKKAYYEQYF. Full variable domain (rest looked up from reference TRBV7-9 and TRBJ2-7): DTGVSQNPRHKITKRGQNVTFRCDPISEHNRLYWYRQTLGQGPEFLTYFQNEAQLEKSRLLSDRFSAERPKGSFSTLEIQRTEQGDSAMYLCASSYGGMKKAYYEQYFGPGTRLTVT.

The gene calls are TRBV29-1 and TRBJ2-3, with 10 bases fitting TRBD2. Germline CDR1 reads SQVTM; CDR2 reads ANQGSEA. This CDR3 is built from 14 residues. V trimming: 7 bases; J trimming: 0 bases; junction bases outside the gene matches: 4. CDR3 bases: TGCAGCGCCAGTAGCGGGGGGAGCACAGATACGCAGTATTTT. Its translation is CSASSGGSTDTQYF.